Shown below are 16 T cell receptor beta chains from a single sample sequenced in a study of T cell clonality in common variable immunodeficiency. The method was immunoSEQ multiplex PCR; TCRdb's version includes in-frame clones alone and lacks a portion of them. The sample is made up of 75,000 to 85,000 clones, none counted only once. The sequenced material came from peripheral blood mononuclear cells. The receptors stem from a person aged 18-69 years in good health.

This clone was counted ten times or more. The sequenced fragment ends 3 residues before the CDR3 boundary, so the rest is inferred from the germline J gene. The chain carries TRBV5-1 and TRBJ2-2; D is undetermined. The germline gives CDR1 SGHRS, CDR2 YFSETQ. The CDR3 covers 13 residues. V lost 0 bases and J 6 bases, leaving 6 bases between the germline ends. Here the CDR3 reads CASSLEGSGELFF. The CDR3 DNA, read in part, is TGCGCCAGCAGCTTGGAAGGGTCCGGGGAG.

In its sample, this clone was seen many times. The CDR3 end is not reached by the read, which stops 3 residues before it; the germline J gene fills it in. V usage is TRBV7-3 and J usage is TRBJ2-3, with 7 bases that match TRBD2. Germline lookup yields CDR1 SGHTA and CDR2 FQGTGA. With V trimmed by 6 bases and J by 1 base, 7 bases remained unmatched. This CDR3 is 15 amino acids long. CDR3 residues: CASRWRESRTDTQYF. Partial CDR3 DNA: TGTGCCAGCAGGTGGCGGGAGTCTCGCACAGATACG.

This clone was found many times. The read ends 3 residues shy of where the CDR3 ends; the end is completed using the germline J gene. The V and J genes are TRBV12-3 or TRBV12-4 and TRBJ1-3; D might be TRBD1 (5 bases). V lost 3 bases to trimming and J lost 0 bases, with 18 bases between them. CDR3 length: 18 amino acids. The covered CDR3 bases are TGTGCCAGCAGTTTCAGGCAGGGATGGGTTCTCTCTGGAAACACC. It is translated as CASSFRQGWVLSGNT. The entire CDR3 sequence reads CASSFRQGWVLSGNTIYF.

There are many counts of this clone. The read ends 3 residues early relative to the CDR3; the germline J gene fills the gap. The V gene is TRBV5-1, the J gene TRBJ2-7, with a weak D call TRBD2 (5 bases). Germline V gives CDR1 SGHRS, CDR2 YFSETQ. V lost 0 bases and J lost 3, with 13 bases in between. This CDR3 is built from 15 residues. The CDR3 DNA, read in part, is TGCGCCAGCAGCTTGGATCGAGGAGAGGGCTACGAG. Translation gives CASSLDRGEGYE. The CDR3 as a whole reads CASSLDRGEGYEQYF. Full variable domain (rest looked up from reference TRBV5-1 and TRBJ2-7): KAGVTQTPRYLIKTRGQQVTLSCSPISGHRSVSWYQQTPGQGLQFLFEYFSETQRNKGNFPGRFSGRQFSNSRSEMNVSTLELGDSALYLCASSLDRGEGYEQYFGPGTRLTVT.

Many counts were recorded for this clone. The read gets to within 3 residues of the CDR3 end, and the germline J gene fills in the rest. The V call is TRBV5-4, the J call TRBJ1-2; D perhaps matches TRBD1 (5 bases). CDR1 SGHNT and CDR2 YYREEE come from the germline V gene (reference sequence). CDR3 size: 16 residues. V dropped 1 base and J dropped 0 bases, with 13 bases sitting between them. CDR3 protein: CASSLKGRGSNYGYTF. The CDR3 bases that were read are TGTGCCAGCAGCTTGAAGGGGCGGGGCTCTAACTATGGC.

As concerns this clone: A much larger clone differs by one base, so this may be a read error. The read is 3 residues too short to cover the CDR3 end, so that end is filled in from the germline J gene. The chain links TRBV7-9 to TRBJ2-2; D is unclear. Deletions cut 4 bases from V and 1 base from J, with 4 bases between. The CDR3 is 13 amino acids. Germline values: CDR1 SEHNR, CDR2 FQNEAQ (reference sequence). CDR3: CASSSVNTGELFF. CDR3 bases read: TGTGCCAGCAGCTCTGTGAACACCGGGGAG. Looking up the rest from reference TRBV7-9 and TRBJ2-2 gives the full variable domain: DTGVSQNPRHKITKRGQNVTFRCDPISEHNRLYWYRQTLGQGPEFLTYFQNEAQLEKSRLLSDRFSAERPKGSFSTLEIQRTEQGDSAMYLCASSSVNTGELFFGEGSRLTVL.

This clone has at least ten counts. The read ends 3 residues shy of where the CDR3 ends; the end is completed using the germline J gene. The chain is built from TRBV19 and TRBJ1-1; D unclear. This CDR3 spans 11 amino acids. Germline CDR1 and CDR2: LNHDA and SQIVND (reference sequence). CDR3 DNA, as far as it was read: TGTGCCAGTAGTTACGGCAGGGAA. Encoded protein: CASSYGRE. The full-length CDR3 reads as CASSYGREAFF. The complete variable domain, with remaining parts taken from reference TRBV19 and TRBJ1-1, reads DGGITQSPKYLFRKEGQNVTLSCEQNLNHDAMYWYRQDPGQGLRLIYYSQIVNDFQKGDIAEGYSVSREKKESFPLTVTSAQKNPTAFYLCASSYGREAFFGQGTRLTVV.

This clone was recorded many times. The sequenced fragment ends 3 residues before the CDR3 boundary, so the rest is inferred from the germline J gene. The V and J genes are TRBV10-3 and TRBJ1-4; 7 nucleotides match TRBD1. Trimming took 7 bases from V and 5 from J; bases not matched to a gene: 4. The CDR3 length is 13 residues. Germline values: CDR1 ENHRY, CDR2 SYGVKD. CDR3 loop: CAITGTENEKLFF. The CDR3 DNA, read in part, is TGTGCCATCACCGGGACAGAGAATGAAAAA.

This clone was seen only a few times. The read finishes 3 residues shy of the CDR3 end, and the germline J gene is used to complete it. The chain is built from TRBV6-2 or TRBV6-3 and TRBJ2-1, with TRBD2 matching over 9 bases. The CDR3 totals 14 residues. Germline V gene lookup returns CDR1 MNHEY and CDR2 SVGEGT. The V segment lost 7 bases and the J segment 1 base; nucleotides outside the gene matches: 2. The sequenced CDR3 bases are TGTGCCAGCACCCTAGCGGGGTCCTACAATGAG. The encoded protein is CASTLAGSYNE. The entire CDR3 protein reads CASTLAGSYNEQFF.

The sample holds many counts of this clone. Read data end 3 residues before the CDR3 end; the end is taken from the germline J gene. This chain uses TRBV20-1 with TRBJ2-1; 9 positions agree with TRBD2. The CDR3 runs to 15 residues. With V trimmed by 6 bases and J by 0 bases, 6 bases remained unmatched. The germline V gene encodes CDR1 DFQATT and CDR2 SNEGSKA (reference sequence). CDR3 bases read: TGCAGTGCCCGCAGCGGGGGGAGCTCCTACAATGAG. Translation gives CSARSGGSSYNE. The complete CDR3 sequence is CSARSGGSSYNEQFF.

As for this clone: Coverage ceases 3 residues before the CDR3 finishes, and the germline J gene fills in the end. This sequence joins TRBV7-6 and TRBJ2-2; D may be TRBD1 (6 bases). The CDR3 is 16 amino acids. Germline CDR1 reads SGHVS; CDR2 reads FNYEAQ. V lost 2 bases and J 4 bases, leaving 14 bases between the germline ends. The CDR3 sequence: CASSLSTQGSTGELFF. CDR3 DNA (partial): TGTGCCAGCAGCTTATCCACACAGGGCTCCACCGGGGAG. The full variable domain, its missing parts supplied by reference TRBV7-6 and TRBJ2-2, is GAGVSQSPRYKVTKRGQDVALRCDPISGHVSLYWYRQALGQGPEFLTYFNYEAQQDKSGLPNDRFSAERPEGSISTLTIQRTEQRDSAMYRCASSLSTQGSTGELFFGEGSRLTVL.

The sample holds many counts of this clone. Partial CDR3 DNA: TGCAGTGCTAGCCGAGGGGGATTGAGCAATCAGCCC. Translated, it gives CSASRGGLSNQP. The CDR3 in full is CSASRGGLSNQPQHF. This rearrangement joins TRBV20-1 to TRBJ1-5; possibly TRBD1 for D (6 bases). The CDR3 is cut off 3 residues early in the read; its end comes from the germline J gene. Germline assignment: CDR1 DFQATT and CDR2 SNEGSKA (reference sequence). V was trimmed by 3 bases and J by 1 base, leaving 13 bases between them. This CDR3 contains 15 residues.

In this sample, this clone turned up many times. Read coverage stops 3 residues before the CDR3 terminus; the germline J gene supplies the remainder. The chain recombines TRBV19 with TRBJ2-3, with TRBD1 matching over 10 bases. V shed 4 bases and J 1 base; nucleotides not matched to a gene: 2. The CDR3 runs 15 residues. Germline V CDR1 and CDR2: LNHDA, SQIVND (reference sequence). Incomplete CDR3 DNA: TGTGCCAGTAGTAGGGGGACAGGGGGCACAGATACG. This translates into CASSRGTGGTDT. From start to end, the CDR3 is CASSRGTGGTDTQYF.

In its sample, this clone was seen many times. CDR3 bases read: TGTGCCATCAGTGAGTTCGTCAGGGAAATATCCGCTTCCGGGGCCAACGTC. It encodes CAISEFVREISASGANV. From start to end, the CDR3 is CAISEFVREISASGANVLTF. V gene TRBV10-3 combines with J gene TRBJ2-6; tentative D call: TRBD1 (5 bases). Read sequence stops 3 residues before the CDR3 end, and the germline J gene provides the missing end. Germline CDR1 ENHRY, CDR2 SYGVKD. V was pared by 1 base and J by 4 bases, with 23 bases between. The CDR3 spans 20 residues.

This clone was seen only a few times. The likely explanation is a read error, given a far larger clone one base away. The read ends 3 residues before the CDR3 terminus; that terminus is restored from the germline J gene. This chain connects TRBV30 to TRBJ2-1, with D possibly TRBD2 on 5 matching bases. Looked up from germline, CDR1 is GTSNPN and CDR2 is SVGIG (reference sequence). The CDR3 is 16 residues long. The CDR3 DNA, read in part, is TGTGCCGGGAGTTCCACCGAGCGGAAGTCCTACAATGAG. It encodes CAGSSTERKSYNE. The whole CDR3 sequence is CAGSSTERKSYNEQFF.

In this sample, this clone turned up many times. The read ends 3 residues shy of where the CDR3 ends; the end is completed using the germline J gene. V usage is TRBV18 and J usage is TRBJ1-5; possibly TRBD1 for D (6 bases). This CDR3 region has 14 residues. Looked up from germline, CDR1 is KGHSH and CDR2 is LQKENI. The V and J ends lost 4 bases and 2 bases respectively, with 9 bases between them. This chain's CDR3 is CASSQAGGNQPQHF. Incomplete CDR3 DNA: TGTGCCAGCTCACAGGCAGGGGGCAATCAGCCC.